A single sample gave rise to the 24 T cell receptor beta chains below, sequenced in a study of cytomegalovirus exposure and HLA in healthy donors. PCR employed 60 Vbeta and 13 Jbeta primers. Method: immunoSEQ multiplex PCR; TCRdb's copy keeps in-frame clones and lacks some. Of about 85,000 clones listed, about 80% are singletons. The sample taken for sequencing was PBMCs. These receptors were obtained from a woman aged 50 to 65 in good health and CMV-seropositive.

V gene TRBV9 combines with J gene TRBJ2-1, with 8 bases matching TRBD2. V was pared by 0 bases and J by 7 bases, with 15 bases of the junction left unmatched. CDR1 is SGDLS, CDR2 YYNGEE, per germline. The length of the CDR3 is 18 residues. CDR3 loop: CASSVEWGAGVEGNEQFF. For the CDR3, the DNA is TGTGCCAGCAGCGTAGAATGGGGAGCGGGAGTAGAGGGGAATGAGCAGTTCTTC.

This sequence joins TRBV4-1 and TRBJ2-1; 8 nucleotides match TRBD2. Trimming removed 3 bases from V and 4 bases from J; junction bases left unmatched: 11. Germline V gives CDR1 MGHRA, CDR2 YSYEKL. CDR3 size: 17 residues. CDR3 coding DNA: TGCGCCAGCAGCCATTTCCCCCGGGGGGGGGTATACAATGAGCAGTTCTTC. Encoded protein: CASSHFPRGGVYNEQFF.

The chain recombines TRBV5-6 with TRBJ1-1; D is unresolved. Germline loops: CDR1 SGHDT, CDR2 YYEEEE. The CDR3 contains 14 residues. V lost 1 base to trimming and J lost 0 bases, with 7 bases between them. CDR3: CASSLLGLNTEAFF. In nucleotides, the CDR3 is TGTGCCAGCAGCTTGCTAGGATTGAACACTGAAGCTTTCTTT. The whole variable domain, remainder taken from reference TRBV5-6 and TRBJ1-1, is DAGVTQSPTHLIKTRGQQVTLRCSPKSGHDTVSWYQQALGQGPQFIFQYYEEEERQRGNFPDRFSGHQFPNYSSELNVNALLLGDSALYLCASSLLGLNTEAFFGQGTRLTVV.

This sequence joins TRBV12-5 and TRBJ2-3; weak D call: TRBD2 (7 bases). CDR3 length: 16 residues. Germline CDR1 and CDR2: LGHNT and FRNRAP. Trimming removed 0 bases at V and 4 bases at J, with 14 bases between. The CDR3 bases are TGTGCTAGTGGTTTGGTACTCGGGGGGACATCAGATACGCAGTATTTT. Its translation: CASGLVLGGTSDTQYF.

The chain carries TRBV6-5 and TRBJ1-1; perhaps TRBD1 as D (5 bases). Germline V CDR1 and CDR2: MNHEY, SVGAGI. The CDR3 spans 15 residues. The V and J ends lost 4 bases and 2 bases respectively, with 14 bases between them. CDR3 DNA sequence: TGTGCCAGCAGTTTCGGGAGGGGCCTCAACACTGAAGCTTTCTTT. Its translation: CASSFGRGLNTEAFF.

The genes are TRBV18 and TRBJ1-1, with D perhaps matching TRBD1 (5 bases). This CDR3 has 16 amino acids. CDR1 KGHSH and CDR2 LQKENI come from the germline V gene. Deletions cut 4 bases from V and 6 bases from J, with 21 bases between. Here the CDR3 DNA reads TGTGCCAGCTCACTACAACGGGACTTCTCAACGGCTGAAGCTTTCTTT. It is translated as CASSLQRDFSTAEAFF. Variable domain in full (rest from reference TRBV18 and TRBJ1-1): NAGVMQNPRHLVRRRGQEARLRCSPMKGHSHVYWYRQLPEEGLKFMVYLQKENIIDESGMPKERFSAEFPKEGPSILRIQQVVRGDSAAYFCASSLQRDFSTAEAFFGQGTRLTVV.

The chain links TRBV5-1 to TRBJ2-1; TRBD1 matches 8 bases. V gave up 3 bases and J gave up 8 bases; unmatched junction bases: 7. Germline V gives CDR1 SGHRS, CDR2 YFSETQ. This CDR3 spans 14 amino acids. Here the CDR3 reads CASSYQQGGDEQFF. In DNA, the CDR3 is TGCGCCAGCAGCTATCAACAGGGGGGTGATGAGCAGTTCTTC.

The chain links TRBV4-2 to TRBJ2-7; TRBD1 aligns across 10 bases. The CDR3 covers 16 residues. V lost 3 bases to trimming and J lost 5 bases; unmatched junction nucleotides: 10. CDR1 LGHNA and CDR2 YNFKEQ come from the germline V gene. CDR3 protein: CASSHERDRGFHEQYF. CDR3 DNA sequence: TGTGCCAGCAGCCATGAACGGGACAGGGGTTTCCACGAGCAGTACTTC.

The J gene is TRBJ2-7, the V gene TRBV7-9; D is uncertain. This CDR3 has 12 amino acids. V lost 1 base and J lost 5, with 6 bases in between. Germline V lookup: CDR1 SEHNR, CDR2 FQNEAQ (reference sequence). CDR3 loop: CASSLDRDEQYF. DNA for the CDR3: TGTGCCAGCAGCTTAGATCGGGACGAGCAGTACTTC.

J is TRBJ1-1 and V is TRBV13; 11 positions match TRBD1. Losses at the gene ends were 0 bases for V and 8 bases for J; bases not matched to a gene: 8. The CDR3 has 16 amino acids. Germline loops: CDR1 PRHDT, CDR2 FYEKMQ (reference sequence). CDR3 loop: CASSLGRTGGWWEAFF. Here the CDR3 DNA reads TGTGCCAGCAGCTTAGGGAGGACAGGGGGCTGGTGGGAAGCTTTCTTT.

The chain recombines TRBV2 with TRBJ1-1; no definite D call. The germline V gene encodes CDR1 SNHLY and CDR2 FYNNEI. V lost 6 bases and J 3 bases, leaving 11 bases between the germline ends. The CDR3 consists of 13 residues. Written as DNA, the CDR3 is TGTGCCAGCAGCGCCCGACGGGACACTGAAGCTTTCTTT. Translating it yields CASSARRDTEAFF.

CDR3 residues: CASSLTGTHTEAFF. The CDR3 region has the DNA TGCGCCAGCAGCTTGACAGGGACGCACACTGAAGCTTTCTTT. The rearrangement joins TRBV5-1 to TRBJ1-1, with D tentatively TRBD1 (6 bases). Germline-derived CDR1 and CDR2 are SGHRS and YFSETQ. Between the trimmed V and J ends, which lost 1 base and 3 bases, there was a span of 10 bases. The CDR3 covers 14 residues.

The DNA for the CDR3 is TGCGCCAGCAGCCAAGAAGAGTTAGCCAAAAACATTCAGTACTTC. The encoded protein is CASSQEELAKNIQYF. The V gene is TRBV4-1, the J gene TRBJ2-4; D is undetermined. Germline loops: CDR1 MGHRA, CDR2 YSYEKL. There are 15 residues in the CDR3. Trimming left V 0 bases short and J 0 bases short, with 6 bases between.

The chain joins TRBV4-1 to TRBJ1-2; TRBD1 is a possible D gene (5 bases). Per germline, CDR1 MGHRA and CDR2 YSYEKL. The CDR3 consists of 15 residues. The germline V and J ends were trimmed by 0 bases and 6 bases, with 14 bases remaining between them. The CDR3 spells CASSQDPSRVDGYTF. The CDR3 region has the DNA TGCGCCAGCAGCCAAGACCCGAGCAGGGTTGATGGCTACACCTTC.

The rearrangement joins TRBV5-1 to TRBJ2-3, with D unclear. Trimming pared 2 bases from V and 5 bases from J, leaving 3 bases between. The CDR3 loop spans 11 amino acids. Germline V gene lookup returns CDR1 SGHRS and CDR2 YFSETQ. CDR3 residues: CASSFQDTQYF. In DNA form, the CDR3 reads TGCGCCAGCAGCTTTCAAGATACGCAGTATTTT.

The table lists this clone with a count of one. The chain recombines TRBV25-1 with TRBJ2-2; possibly TRBD1 for D (5 bases). With 6 bases removed from V and 4 bases from J, the gap between germline ends came to 12 bases. The CDR3 loop spans 14 amino acids. CDR1 is MGHDK, CDR2 SYGVNS, per germline. The CDR3 region has the DNA TGTGCCAGCAGCGAGGCAGGGCCCACCGGGGAGCTGTTTTTT. Residues: CASSEAGPTGELFF.

J is TRBJ1-3 and V is TRBV6-6; no reliable D call. This CDR3 has 12 residues. CDR1 is MNHNY and CDR2 is SVGAGI in the germline V gene (reference sequence). Trimming took off 6 bases at V and 0 bases at J, with 3 bases between the two ends. The CDR3 region is CASSHSGNTIYF. The CDR3 DNA follows: TGTGCCAGCAGCCACTCTGGAAACACCATATATTTT.

V is TRBV11-3 and J is TRBJ2-1; 11 positions agree with TRBD1. Trimming at V came to 4 bases and at J to 5 bases, leaving 4 bases not matched to a gene. CDR1 and CDR2 from the germline V gene are SGHNT and YENEEA. This CDR3 has 15 residues. The CDR3 coding sequence is TGTGCCAGCAGCTCGGGACAGGGGGGTAACAATGAGCAGTTCTTC. It translates to CASSSGQGGNNEQFF. The full variable domain, with the rest looked up from reference TRBV11-3 and TRBJ2-1, is EAGVVQSPRYKIIEKKQPVAFWCNPISGHNTLYWYLQNLGQGPELLIRYENEEAVDDSQLPKDRFSAERLKGVDSTLKIQPAELGDSAVYLCASSSGQGGNNEQFFGPGTRLTVL.

This sequence joins TRBV2 and TRBJ2-6, with 7 bases fitting TRBD1. The CDR3 has 16 amino acids. With V trimmed by 7 bases and J by 5 bases, 11 bases remained unmatched. Germline V gene lookup returns CDR1 SNHLY and CDR2 FYNNEI. CDR3 in DNA: TGTGCCAGCACCGGGACAGACCACTTGTGGGCCAACGTCCTGACTTTC. It encodes CASTGTDHLWANVLTF.

The CDR3 protein is CASSITAYNEQFF. Written as DNA, the CDR3 is TGTGCCAGCAGTATTACAGCCTACAATGAGCAGTTCTTC. V usage is TRBV28 and J usage is TRBJ2-1, with unresolved D. Germline-derived CDR1 and CDR2 are MDHEN and SYDVKM. The length of the CDR3 is 13 residues. V gave up 5 bases and J gave up 2 bases, with 7 bases separating them.

V usage is TRBV5-1 and J usage is TRBJ1-5; 10 positions match TRBD1. This CDR3 contains 15 residues. Germline assignment: CDR1 SGHRS and CDR2 YFSETQ. The J segment lost 0 bases and the V segment lost 9 bases, leaving 6 bases of the junction unmatched. This CDR3 is CATRQGADSNQPQHF. CDR3 DNA: TGCGCCACCAGACAGGGGGCGGATAGCAATCAGCCCCAGCATTTT. Looking up the rest from reference TRBV5-1 and TRBJ1-5 gives the full variable domain: KAGVTQTPRYLIKTRGQQVTLSCSPISGHRSVSWYQQTPGQGLQFLFEYFSETQRNKGNFPGRFSGRQFSNSRSEMNVSTLELGDSALYLCATRQGADSNQPQHFGDGTRLSIL.

The chain uses TRBV5-1 and TRBJ2-6, with D hard to call. V was trimmed by 1 base and J by 3 bases, leaving 2 bases between them. CDR3 length: 13 residues. The germline CDR1 and CDR2 sequences are SGHRS and YFSETQ. Here the CDR3 DNA reads TGCGCCAGCAGCTTGCTTGGGGCCAACGTCCTGACTTTC. Amino acid sequence: CASSLLGANVLTF.

This clone was recorded only once. The V and J genes are TRBV11-2 and TRBJ2-2, with a weak D call TRBD1 (6 bases). V was clipped by 5 bases and J by 0 bases, with 19 bases between them. Germline CDR1 and CDR2: SGHAT and FQNNGV. The CDR3 covers 18 residues. CDR3 residues: CASSRQGPAYANTGELFF. The CDR3, as DNA: TGTGCCAGCAGCCGTCAGGGGCCCGCTTACGCGAACACCGGGGAGCTGTTTTTT.

This chain connects TRBV30 to TRBJ2-5; D gene uncertain. The V gene lost 1 base and the J gene lost 3 bases, with 6 bases spanning the gap. The CDR3 totals 12 residues. Germline V gene lookup returns CDR1 GTSNPN and CDR2 SVGIG (reference sequence). The CDR3, as DNA: TGTGCCTGGAGTGAACTCAAAGAGACCCAGTACTTC. Translating it yields CAWSELKETQYF.